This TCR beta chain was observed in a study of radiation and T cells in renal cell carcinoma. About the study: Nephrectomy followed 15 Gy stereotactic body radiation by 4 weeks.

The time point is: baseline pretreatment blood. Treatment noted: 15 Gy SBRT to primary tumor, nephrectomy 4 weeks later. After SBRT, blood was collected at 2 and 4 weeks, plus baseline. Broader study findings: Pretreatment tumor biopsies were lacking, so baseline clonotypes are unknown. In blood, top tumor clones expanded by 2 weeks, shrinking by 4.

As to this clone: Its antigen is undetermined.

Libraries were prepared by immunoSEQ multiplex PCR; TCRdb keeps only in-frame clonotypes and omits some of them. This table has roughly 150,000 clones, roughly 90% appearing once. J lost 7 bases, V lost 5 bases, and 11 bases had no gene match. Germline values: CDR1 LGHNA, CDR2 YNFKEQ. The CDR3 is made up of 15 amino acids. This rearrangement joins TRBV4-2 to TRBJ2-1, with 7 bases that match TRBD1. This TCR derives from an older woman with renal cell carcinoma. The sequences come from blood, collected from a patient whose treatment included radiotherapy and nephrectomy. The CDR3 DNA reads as TGTGCCAGCAGCTACAATACGGGACAGAAGAATGAGCAGTTCTTC. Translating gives CASSYNTGQKNEQFF.